The source of this TCR beta chain is a study of blood T cell repertoires in COVID-19. Study-wide context: Researchers got acute and convalescent COVID-19 samples from the United States, Italy and Spain. The cDNA or gDNA used as material had been derived from T cells, B-cell-depleted T cells, or PBMCs.

Clones were sequenced by immunoSEQ multiplex PCR, and TCRdb holds only the in-frame ones, with some missing. This table holds approximately 150,000 clones, approximately 89% found once. V was clipped by 4 bases and J by 8 bases; unmatched bases: 4. Looked up from germline, CDR1 is SGHRS and CDR2 is YFSETQ. There are 13 residues in the CDR3. The chain couples TRBV5-1 to TRBJ2-1; TRBD2 matches at 9 bases. The clonotype comes from a human donor in a cohort sampled during active COVID-19. The sample consisted of peripheral blood. CDR3 loop: CASSVAGEYEQFF. The CDR3 DNA is TGCGCCAGCAGCGTAGCGGGGGAGTATGAGCAGTTCTTC.